This TCR beta chain was retrieved from a study of cytomegalovirus exposure and HLA in healthy donors listed by TCRdb under 2017. Study-wide context: In an earlier analysis of approximately 640 of the donors, under 300 Gb of sequence data and 90 million to 120 million unique TCR beta sequences from approximately 180 million T cells were reported. Approximately 300 gigabases of sequencing data and roughly 81 million unique TCR sequences made up an early release that covered fewer than 650 HLA-typed donors. Of the roughly 400 genotyped donors, 65% to 90% fell in the genetic ancestry cluster associated with self-reported Caucasian donors. The aim of the study was to test whether cataloging public T cell receptors could identify signatures of past pathogen exposure. The T cell repertoires of some 670 subjects were profiled by immunosequencing and related to cytomegalovirus serostatus. A separate validation cohort of more than 100 different subjects was used in addition to the roughly 700-subject first cohort. The study combined high-throughput TCR immunosequencing, statistical association of individual TCRs with disease status, and machine learning to predict cytomegalovirus infection status. In a later analysis, previously published TCR beta repertoires from 666 donors were re-analyzed and high-resolution HLA genotyping was added so that TCR occurrence patterns could be studied. Rather than drawing on any new phenotypic data, the later analysis identified candidate immune exposures from TCR beta sequences and the way those sequences occurred across donors. An earlier analysis of around 640 of the donors used high-throughput TCR beta sequencing to judge whether each TCR beta V gene segment behaved as functional or pseudogenic. Donor age, sex, ethnicity and CMV serostatus were compiled alongside the repertoire data. A later genetic analysis used genome-wide SNP genotypes for about three fifths of the 666 donors, treating that subset as a discovery cohort. Every discovery cohort repertoire had been produced on one sequencing platform. HLA typing covered class I and class II loci at four-digit resolution. The number of donors typed differed by locus, with 629-630 for A, B, C, DRB1 and DQB1, 522 for DQA1, 600 to 610 for DPA1, and some 450 for DPB1. Because of strong linkage in the cohort, roughly five DR-DQ haplotypes were treated as single units for association and clustering. Across some 400 genotyped donors of the cohort, an average of about 240,000 unique TCR beta nucleotide sequences per donor were sequenced, and roughly 18% of those sequences were non-productive. General conclusions and limits of the study: In the study, roughly 160 TCR beta chains were listed as associated with cytomegalovirus. According to a later genetic analysis, donors in an Asian-associated ancestry cluster had fewer N-insertions in productive TCRs than the roughly 700-donor mean. Several of the top co-occurrence clusters appeared to be linked to parvovirus B19, influenza, CMV and Epstein-Barr virus, according to a later analysis. A later analysis associated 15,000 or so TCR beta sequences with specific HLA alleles at a false discovery rate of 0.05. In vitro tests confirmed that a few of the cytomegalovirus-associated TCR beta chains recognize cytomegalovirus antigens. A further reported finding was that TCR beta sequences accurately predicted the HLA-A and HLA-B alleles for most subjects in the first cohort. CMV serostatus was the only immune exposure information available for the cohort. A later analysis found that TCR association rates varied across HLA loci, with DRB1 alleles showing the most associated TCRs and HLA-C alleles the fewest. V-gene and J-gene trimming of TCR beta chains was associated with a missense DCLRE1C variant in a later genetic analysis, and the association was replicated in an independent cohort. Roughly uniform sequencing depth across donors was assumed in presence/absence analyses, although this assumption may not hold. In a later analysis, HLA-associated TCR beta chains were found to be more clonally expanded and to have lower generation probabilities than equally common non-associated chains. A group of highly shared sequence variants was considered likely to be a technical artifact of the sequencing pipeline. Strong co-occurrence of HLA alleles, especially DR and DQ, made assigning TCR associations to individual alleles difficult. An earlier analysis of around 600 of the donors showed that most TCR beta V segments appeared in productive rearrangements either about 87% or about 30% of the time, which broadly matched IMGT annotations. Some IMGT-functional V segments, including TRBV6-2 and TRBV6-3, could not be told apart with the 87-base-pair reads, so those segments were excluded. Most TCR sequences were observed very rarely across donors, whereas some public TCRs were present in many individuals. Linkage disequilibrium might explain the correlated functional status among segregating V segments, but an unknown experimental factor could not be ruled out. The earlier analysis of about 600 of the donors excluded about 16 rarely observed V segments, including chromosome 9 orphons, because counts were too low. The authors suggested that the approach could potentially be extended to other disease states and immunological phenotypes. HLA typing was unavailable for some donors at each locus, so association tests used only the typed subset. In both the original and validation cohorts, the classifier was reported to diagnose cytomegalovirus status with high specificity and sensitivity. Most CMV-associated TCR beta chains appeared to be HLA-restricted in a later analysis, and the HLA associations seemed to be driven largely by CMV exposure. This cohort had only TCR beta chains sequenced, and the lack of alpha or paired-chain data limited which features could be detected.

The CDR1 and CDR2 encoded by the germline V gene are LGHNA and YNFKEQ. V was cut back by 0 bases and J by 1 base, leaving a gap of 10 bases between them. There are 17 amino acids in the CDR3, from cysteine to phenylalanine inclusive. The CDR3 DNA has 51 bases and is translated from base 1. The cohort consisted of 600 to 700 healthy bone marrow donors. At the time of sampling, every cohort member was nominally healthy, though immune exposures that went unrecorded were likely present. The donor was CMV seropositive and belonged to the group of more than 250 seropositive cohort members. Each donor provided a peripheral blood sample, and peripheral blood mononuclear cells were used for TCR beta sequencing. Genomic DNA was extracted from the blood cell samples with the Qiagen DNeasy Blood Extraction Kit. This clone is a singleton in its sample. No cognate antigen has been identified for it. No much larger clone is present one base from it, and per-base qualities are unavailable.

Libraries were built with the immunoSEQ multiplex PCR assay. For the multiplex PCR, a mixture combining 60 forward primers for TCR Vbeta segments and 13 reverse primers for TCR Jbeta segments was used. A multiplex PCR assay on genomic DNA amplified the CDR3 region of rearranged TCR beta genes. Amplified TCR beta libraries were sequenced as 87-base-pair reads on the Illumina HiSeq System. Turning to the authors' computational methods: Across the roughly 700 repertoires, a later analysis counted some 81 million unique TCR beta chains, around 11 million of which were shared by at least two donors. To remove PCR and sequencing errors, raw reads were error-corrected and collapsed into unique sequences using a nearest-neighbor algorithm that merged closely related sequences. CDR3 sequences were aligned to IMGT reference sequences to assign V, D and J gene segments. For a sequence to be retained, at least a six-nucleotide match to both a V gene segment and a J gene segment was required. Rearrangements were classified as productive when the CDR3 lacked stop codons and remained in frame with V and J, and all other rearrangements were classified as non-productive. Following IMGT convention, CDR3 was defined as the stretch from the second conserved V-encoded cysteine up to the conserved J-encoded phenylalanine. The earlier analysis of about 590 of the donors excluded sequences that lacked an unambiguous match to a single V gene segment. An earlier analysis of roughly 590 of the donors called V segments functional above 56.7% productive rearrangements and segregating when the between-donor standard deviation exceeded 5%. To diagnose cytomegalovirus status from the catalog of TCR beta chain sequences, a statistical classification framework was built. In a later analysis, TCR nucleotide sequences were compared against IMGT/GENE-DB human TR gene sequences so that V and J genes could be assigned. Using the TCRdist pipeline, a later analysis assigned CDR3 sequences along with most-parsimonious VDJ recombination scenarios. In a later analysis, each TCR beta chain was defined by its CDR3 amino acid sequence together with its V-gene family, and reads lacking a unique V-gene family were excluded. In a later analysis, 550 to 650 highly shared, low-generation-probability nucleotide sequences were removed to address suspected cross-contamination and a sequencing artifact. In a later analysis, a clonal expansion index was calculated for each public chain from normalized within-repertoire ranks of inferred template counts. In a later analysis, generation probabilities were computed with a VDJ recombination model fitted to out-of-frame rearrangements, and the resulting probabilities were checked against IGoR. Hypergeometric tests were used in a later analysis to score TCR-TCR, TCR-HLA and TCR-CMV co-occurrence, with a repertoire-size bias correction applied to the TCR pairs. To estimate false discovery rates, a later analysis permuted the HLA or CMV assignments 20 times. In a later analysis, co-occurring TCRs were grouped with DBSCAN, and TCRdist sequence similarity was added when clustering was performed within HLA-allele-positive subsets. Repertoires with fewer than 30,000 or more than 120,000 public chains were left out of co-occurrence clustering, as were a handful of repertoires with anomalous nucleotide sharing. TCRdb re-hosts the immuneACCESS table, in-frame sequences only. Its copies lack some clones; in the studies checked, an unresolved V gene accounts for under half of them, and the cause for the rest is not known. The V and J calls and the clone size are those of that table, but D and trimming were determined from the DNA. The sample table contains about 120,000 clones; only one count was recorded for around two thirds of them. Roughly 10% of the sample comes from the top ten.

The receptor chain draws on TRBV4-2 and TRBJ1-6, and perhaps TRBD1 as D gene, on 5 matching bases. Sequencing was carried out using PBMCs. This TCR came from a middle-aged woman in good health and CMV-seropositive. The DNA sequence is given as TGTGCCAGCAGCCAAGACCAGGGAAGGTCCTATAATTCACCCCTCCACTTT. This sequence encodes CASSQDQGRSYNSPLHF.